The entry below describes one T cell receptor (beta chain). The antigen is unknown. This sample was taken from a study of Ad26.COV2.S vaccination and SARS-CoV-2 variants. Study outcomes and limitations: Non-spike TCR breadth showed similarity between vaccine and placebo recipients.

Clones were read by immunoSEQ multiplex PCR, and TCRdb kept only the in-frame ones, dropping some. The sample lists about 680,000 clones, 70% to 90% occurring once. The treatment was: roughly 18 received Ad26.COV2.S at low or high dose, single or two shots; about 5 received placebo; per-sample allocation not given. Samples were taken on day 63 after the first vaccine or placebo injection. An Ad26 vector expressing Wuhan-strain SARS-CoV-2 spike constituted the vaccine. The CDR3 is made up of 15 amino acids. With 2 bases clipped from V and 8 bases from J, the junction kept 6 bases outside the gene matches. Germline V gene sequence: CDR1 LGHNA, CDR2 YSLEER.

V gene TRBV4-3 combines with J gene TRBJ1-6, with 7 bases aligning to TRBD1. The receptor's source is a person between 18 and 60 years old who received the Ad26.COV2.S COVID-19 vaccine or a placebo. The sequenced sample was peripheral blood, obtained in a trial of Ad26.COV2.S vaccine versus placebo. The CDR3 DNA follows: TGCGCCAGCAGCCAAAAGGGGGCGCGAGATTCACCCCTCCACTTT. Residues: CASSQKGARDSPLHF.